The TCR beta chain described here comes from a study of T cells in Graves' hyperthyroidism and ophthalmopathy. There were TCR beta CDR3 regions amplified from RNA transcripts. Initially, a first-round RT-PCR of the TCR CDR3 employed the HTBI primer set. Via MiXCR, TCRdb re-called the multiplex PCR reads, giving one row per CDR3 protein. Of roughly 300,000 distinct CDR3 sequences listed, roughly 13% were seen once; the top ten hold around 24%. Germline CDR1 is LGHDT and CDR2 is YNNKEL (reference sequence). CDR3 length: 15 amino acids. The trim removed 4 bases at V and 6 bases at J, leaving 4 bases unmatched. Cells are PBMCs isolated from around 10 ml of fresh blood. This clonotype has only a few counts.

The chain uses TRBV3-1 and TRBJ2-2; 11 nucleotides match TRBD1. Input material: blood. The sequence was collected from a woman aged 30 to 39 with Graves' hyperthyroidism. Here the CDR3 DNA reads TGTGCCAGCAGCCCCCGGACAGGGGGCCCCGGGGAGCTGTTTTTT. Amino acids: CASSPRTGGPGELFF.